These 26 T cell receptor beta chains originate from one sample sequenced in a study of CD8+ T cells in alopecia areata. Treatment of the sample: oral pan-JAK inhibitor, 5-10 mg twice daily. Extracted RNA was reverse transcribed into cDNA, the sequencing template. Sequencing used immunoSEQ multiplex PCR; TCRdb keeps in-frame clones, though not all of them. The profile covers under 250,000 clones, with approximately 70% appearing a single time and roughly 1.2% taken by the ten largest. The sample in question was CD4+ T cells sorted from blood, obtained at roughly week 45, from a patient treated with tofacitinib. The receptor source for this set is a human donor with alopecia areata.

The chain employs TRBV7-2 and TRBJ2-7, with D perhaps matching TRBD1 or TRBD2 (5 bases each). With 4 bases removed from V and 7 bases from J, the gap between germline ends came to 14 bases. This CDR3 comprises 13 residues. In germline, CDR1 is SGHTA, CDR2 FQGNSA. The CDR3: CASSSIGAWEQYF. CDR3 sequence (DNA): TGTGCCAGCAGCTCAATCGGGGCTTGGGAGCAGTACTTC.

In DNA, the CDR3 is TGTGCCAGCAGCTCCCTCGTGGGCGGACAGTATGGCTACACCTTC. Protein: CASSSLVGGQYGYTF. V usage is TRBV7-2 and J usage is TRBJ1-2; tentatively, D is TRBD1 (6 bases). This CDR3 has 15 amino acids. CDR1 is SGHTA and CDR2 is FQGNSA in the germline V gene. V was shortened by 4 bases and J by 5 bases, with 17 bases between the two germline ends.

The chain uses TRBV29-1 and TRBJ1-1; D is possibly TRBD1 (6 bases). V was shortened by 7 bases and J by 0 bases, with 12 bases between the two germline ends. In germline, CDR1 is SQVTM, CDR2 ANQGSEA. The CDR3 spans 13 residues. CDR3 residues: CSAEGGVNTEAFF. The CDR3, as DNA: TGCAGCGCTGAGGGGGGTGTGAACACTGAAGCTTTCTTT.

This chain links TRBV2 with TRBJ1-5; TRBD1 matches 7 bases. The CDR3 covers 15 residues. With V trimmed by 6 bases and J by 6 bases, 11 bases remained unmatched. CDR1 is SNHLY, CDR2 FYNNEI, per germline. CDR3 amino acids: CASRADRDRIQPQHF. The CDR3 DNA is TGTGCCAGCAGAGCTGACAGGGACAGAATTCAGCCCCAGCATTTT.

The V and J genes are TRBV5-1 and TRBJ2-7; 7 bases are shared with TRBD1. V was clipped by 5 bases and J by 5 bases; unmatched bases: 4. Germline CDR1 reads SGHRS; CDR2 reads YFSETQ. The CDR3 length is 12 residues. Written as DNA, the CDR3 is TGCGCCAGCAGAAAAGGGGGCCACGAGCAGTACTTC. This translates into CASRKGGHEQYF.

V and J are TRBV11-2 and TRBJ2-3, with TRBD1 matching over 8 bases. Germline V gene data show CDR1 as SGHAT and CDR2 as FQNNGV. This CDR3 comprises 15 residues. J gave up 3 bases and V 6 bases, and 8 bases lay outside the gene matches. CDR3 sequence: CASRAGGRTTDTQYF. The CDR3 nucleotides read TGTGCCAGCAGAGCAGGGGGCAGAACTACAGATACGCAGTATTTT.

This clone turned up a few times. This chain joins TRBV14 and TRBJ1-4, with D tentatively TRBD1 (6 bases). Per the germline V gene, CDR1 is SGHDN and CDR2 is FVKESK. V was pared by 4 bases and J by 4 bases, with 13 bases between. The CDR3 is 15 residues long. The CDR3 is CASSLGQTNNEKLFF. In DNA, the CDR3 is TGTGCCAGCAGCCTAGGACAGACCAATAATGAAAAACTGTTTTTT.

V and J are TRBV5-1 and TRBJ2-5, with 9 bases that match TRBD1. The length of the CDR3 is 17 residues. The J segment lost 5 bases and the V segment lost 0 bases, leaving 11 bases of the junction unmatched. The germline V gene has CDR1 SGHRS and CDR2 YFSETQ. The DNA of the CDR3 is TGCGCCAGCAGCTTGGACATTGGGACAGGGCTTGGGGAGACCCAGTACTTC. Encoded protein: CASSLDIGTGLGETQYF.

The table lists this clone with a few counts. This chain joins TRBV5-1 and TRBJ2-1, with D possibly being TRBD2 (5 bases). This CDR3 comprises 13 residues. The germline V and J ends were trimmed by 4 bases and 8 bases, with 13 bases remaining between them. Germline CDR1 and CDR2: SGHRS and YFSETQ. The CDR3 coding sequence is TGCGCCAGCAGCCTACGGAAGAGGGATGAGCAGTTCTTC. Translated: CASSLRKRDEQFF.

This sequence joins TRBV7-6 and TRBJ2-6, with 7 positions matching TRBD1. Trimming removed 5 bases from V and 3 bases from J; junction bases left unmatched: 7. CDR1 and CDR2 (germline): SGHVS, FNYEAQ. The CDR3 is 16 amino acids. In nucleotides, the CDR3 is TGTGCCAGCAGCGTAGGACAGGCTGGTGGGGCCAACGTCCTGACTTTC. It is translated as CASSVGQAGGANVLTF.

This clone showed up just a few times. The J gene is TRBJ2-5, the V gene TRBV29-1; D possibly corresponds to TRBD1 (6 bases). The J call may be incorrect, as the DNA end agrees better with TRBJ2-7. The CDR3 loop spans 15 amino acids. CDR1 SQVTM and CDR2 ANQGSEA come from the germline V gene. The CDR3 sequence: CSVVPTGTSNYEQYF. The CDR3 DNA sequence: TGCAGCGTTGTCCCCACCGGGACATCCAACTACGAGCAGTACTTC.

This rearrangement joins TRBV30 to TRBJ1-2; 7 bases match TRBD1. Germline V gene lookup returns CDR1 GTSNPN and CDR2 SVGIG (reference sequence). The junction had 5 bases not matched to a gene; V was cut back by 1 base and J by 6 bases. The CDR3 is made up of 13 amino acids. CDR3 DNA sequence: TGTGCCTGGAGTGGAGAGCAGGGGGATGGCTACACCTTC. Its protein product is CAWSGEQGDGYTF.

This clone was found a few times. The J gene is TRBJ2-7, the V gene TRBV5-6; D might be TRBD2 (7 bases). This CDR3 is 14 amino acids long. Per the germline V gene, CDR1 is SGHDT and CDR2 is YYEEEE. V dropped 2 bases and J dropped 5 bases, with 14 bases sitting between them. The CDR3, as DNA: TGTGCCAGCAGCTTTCAGGGCGGGGGCCACGAGCAGTACTTC. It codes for CASSFQGGGHEQYF.

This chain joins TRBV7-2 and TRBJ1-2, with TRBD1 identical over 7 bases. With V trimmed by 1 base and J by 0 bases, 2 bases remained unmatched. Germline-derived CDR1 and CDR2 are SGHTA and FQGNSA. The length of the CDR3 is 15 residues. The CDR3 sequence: CASSLGTGANYGYTF. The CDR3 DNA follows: TGTGCCAGCAGCTTAGGAACAGGGGCTAACTATGGCTACACCTTC.

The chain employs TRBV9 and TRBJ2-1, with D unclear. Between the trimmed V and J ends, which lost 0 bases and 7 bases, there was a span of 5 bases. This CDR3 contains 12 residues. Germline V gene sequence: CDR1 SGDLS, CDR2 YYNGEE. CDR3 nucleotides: TGTGCCAGCAGCGTAGCTCCAAATGAGCAGTTCTTC. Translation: CASSVAPNEQFF. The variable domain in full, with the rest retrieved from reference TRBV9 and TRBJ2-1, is DSGVTQTPKHLITATGQRVTLRCSPRSGDLSVYWYQQSLDQGLQFLIQYYNGEERAKGNILERFSAQQFPDLHSELNLSSLELGDSALYFCASSVAPNEQFFGPGTRLTVL.

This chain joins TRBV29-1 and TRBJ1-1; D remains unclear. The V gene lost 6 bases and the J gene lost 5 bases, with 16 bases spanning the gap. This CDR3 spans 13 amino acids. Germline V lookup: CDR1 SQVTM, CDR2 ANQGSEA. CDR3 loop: CSVTGLRGTEAFF. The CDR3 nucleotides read TGCAGCGTCACCGGGTTACGAGGGACTGAAGCTTTCTTT.

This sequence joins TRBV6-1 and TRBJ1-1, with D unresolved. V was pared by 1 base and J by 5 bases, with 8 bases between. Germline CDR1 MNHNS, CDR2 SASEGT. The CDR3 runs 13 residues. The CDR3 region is CASSEGVGTEAFF. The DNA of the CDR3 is TGTGCCAGCAGTGAAGGGGTTGGGACTGAAGCTTTCTTT.

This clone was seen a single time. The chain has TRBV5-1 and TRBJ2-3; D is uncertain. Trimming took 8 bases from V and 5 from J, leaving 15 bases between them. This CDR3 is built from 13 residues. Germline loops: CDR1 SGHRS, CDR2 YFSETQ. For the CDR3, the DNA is TGCGCCAGTTCCCTGGGTGCTTTAGATACGCAGTATTTT. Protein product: CASSLGALDTQYF.

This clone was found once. The DNA for the CDR3 is TGTGCCAGCGGAAACAGGGATCGATATCAGCCCCAGCATTTT. It is translated as CASGNRDRYQPQHF. The genes are TRBV6-5 and TRBJ1-5; perhaps TRBD1 as D (6 bases). V was clipped by 8 bases and J by 5 bases, with 16 bases between them. The CDR3 has 14 residues. The V gene's germline CDR1 is MNHEY and CDR2 SVGAGI.

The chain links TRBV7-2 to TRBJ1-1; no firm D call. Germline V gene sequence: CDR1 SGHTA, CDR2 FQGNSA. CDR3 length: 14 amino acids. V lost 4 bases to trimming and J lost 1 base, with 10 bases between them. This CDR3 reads CASSWAKQNTEAFF. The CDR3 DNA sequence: TGTGCCAGCAGCTGGGCCAAGCAGAACACTGAAGCTTTCTTT.

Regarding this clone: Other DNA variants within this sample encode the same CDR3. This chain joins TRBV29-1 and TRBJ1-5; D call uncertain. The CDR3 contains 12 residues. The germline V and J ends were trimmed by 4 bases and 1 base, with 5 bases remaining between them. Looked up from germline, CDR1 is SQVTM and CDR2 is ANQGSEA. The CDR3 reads CSVGGSNQPQHF. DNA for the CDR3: TGCAGCGTTGGTGGAAGCAATCAGCCCCAGCATTTT.

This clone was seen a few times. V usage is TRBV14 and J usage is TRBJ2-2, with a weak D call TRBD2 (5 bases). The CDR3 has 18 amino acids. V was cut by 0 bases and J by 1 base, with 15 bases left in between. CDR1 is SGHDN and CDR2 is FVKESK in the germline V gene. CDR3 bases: TGTGCCAGCAGCCAAGATAGAATCGGGGTATTGAACACCGGGGAGCTGTTTTTT. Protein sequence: CASSQDRIGVLNTGELFF.

CDR3: CASSVEWTGPGANVLTF. The CDR3 DNA reads as TGTGCCAGCAGCGTAGAATGGACAGGGCCAGGGGCCAACGTCCTGACTTTC. J is TRBJ2-6 and V is TRBV9; 8 bases map to TRBD1. Germline loops: CDR1 SGDLS, CDR2 YYNGEE. The CDR3 is 17 residues long. Unmatched junction bases numbered 6, after V lost 0 bases and J lost 4 bases.

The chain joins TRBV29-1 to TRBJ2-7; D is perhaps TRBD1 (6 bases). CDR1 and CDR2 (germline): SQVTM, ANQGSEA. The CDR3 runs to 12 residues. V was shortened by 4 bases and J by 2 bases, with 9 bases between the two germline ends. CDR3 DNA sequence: TGCAGCGTTGTCGGGGACACCTACGAGCAGTACTTC. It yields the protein CSVVGDTYEQYF.

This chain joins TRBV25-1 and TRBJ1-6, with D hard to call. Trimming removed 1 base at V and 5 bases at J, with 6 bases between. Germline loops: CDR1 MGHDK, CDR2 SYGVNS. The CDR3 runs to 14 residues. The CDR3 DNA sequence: TGTGCCAGCAGTGAATCTGCCCATAATTCACCCCTCCACTTT. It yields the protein CASSESAHNSPLHF.

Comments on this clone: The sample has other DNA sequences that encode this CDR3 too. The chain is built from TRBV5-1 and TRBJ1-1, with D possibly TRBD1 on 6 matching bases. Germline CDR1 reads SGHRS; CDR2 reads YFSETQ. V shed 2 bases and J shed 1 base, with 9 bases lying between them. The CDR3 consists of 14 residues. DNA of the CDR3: TGCGCCAGCAGCTTAGGGGGTTCGAACACTGAAGCTTTCTTT. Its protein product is CASSLGGSNTEAFF.